The sequence of this TCR beta chain was determined in a study of T cells after yellow fever vaccination. This clonotype has at least ten counts. There are 14 residues in the CDR3. V was clipped by 6 bases and J by 4 bases; unmatched bases: 6. The study made its TCR cDNA through 5'RACE template switching. That step introduced a universal primer site along with UMIs. TCRdb re-called the 5' RACE reads through MiXCR, storing one row per CDR3 protein. The sample includes approximately 110,000 distinct CDR3 sequences, under 8.5% seen only once; the top ten take roughly 2.6%. The genes are TRBV12-3 or TRBV12-4 and TRBJ1-2, with 9 bases fitting TRBD1. The TCR comes from a young man who received the YFV17D yellow fever vaccine. The specimen comprised CD4+ T cells sorted from PBMCs, sampled more than 8 days after the first yellow fever vaccination. As DNA, the CDR3 is TGTGCCAGCAGCCCGGGACAGGGATTCTATGGCTACACCTTC. Protein product: CASSPGQGFYGYTF.